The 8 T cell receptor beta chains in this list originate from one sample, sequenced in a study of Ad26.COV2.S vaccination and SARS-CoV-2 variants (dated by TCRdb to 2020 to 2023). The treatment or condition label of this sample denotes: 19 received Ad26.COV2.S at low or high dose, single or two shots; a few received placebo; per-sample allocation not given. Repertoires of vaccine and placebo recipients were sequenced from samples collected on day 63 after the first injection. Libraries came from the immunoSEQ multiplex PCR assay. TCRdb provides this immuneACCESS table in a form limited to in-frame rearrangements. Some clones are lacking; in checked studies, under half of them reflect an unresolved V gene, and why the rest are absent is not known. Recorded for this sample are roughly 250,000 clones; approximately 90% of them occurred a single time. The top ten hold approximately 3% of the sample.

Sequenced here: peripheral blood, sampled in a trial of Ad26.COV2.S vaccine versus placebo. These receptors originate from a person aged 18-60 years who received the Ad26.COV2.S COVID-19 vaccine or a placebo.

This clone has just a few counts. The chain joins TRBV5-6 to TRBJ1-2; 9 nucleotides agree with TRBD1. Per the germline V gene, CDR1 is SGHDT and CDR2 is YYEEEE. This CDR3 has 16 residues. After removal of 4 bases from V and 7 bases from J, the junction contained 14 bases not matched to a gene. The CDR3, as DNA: TGTGCCAGCAGCATCGGGTCCGGGACAGGGACTACTGGCTACACCTTC. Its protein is CASSIGSGTGTTGYTF.

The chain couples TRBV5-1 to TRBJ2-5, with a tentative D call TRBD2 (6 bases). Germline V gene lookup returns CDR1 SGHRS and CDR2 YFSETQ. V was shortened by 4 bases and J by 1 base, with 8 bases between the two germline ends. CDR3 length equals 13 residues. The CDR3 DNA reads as TGCGCCAGCAGCGGGGGACTCCAAGAGACCCAGTACTTC. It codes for CASSGGLQETQYF.

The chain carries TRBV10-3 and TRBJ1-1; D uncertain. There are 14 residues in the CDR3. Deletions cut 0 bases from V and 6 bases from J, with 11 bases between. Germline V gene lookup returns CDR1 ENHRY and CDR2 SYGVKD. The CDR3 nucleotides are TGTGCCATCAGTGAGTCTGGGGTCTCCGCTGAAGCTTTCTTT. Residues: CAISESGVSAEAFF.

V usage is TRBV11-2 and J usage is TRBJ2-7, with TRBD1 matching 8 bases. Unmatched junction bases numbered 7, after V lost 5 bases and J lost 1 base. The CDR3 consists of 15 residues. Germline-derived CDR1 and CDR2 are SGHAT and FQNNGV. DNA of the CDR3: TGTGCCAGCAGCCGCGGACAGGGCCTATCCTACGAGCAGTACTTC. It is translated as CASSRGQGLSYEQYF.

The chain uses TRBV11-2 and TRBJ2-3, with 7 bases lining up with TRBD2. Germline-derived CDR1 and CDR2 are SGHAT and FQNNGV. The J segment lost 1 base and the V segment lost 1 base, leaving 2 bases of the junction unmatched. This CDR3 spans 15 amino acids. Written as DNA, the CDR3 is TGTGCCAGCAGCTTAGTCACTAGCGGCACAGATACGCAGTATTTT. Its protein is CASSLVTSGTDTQYF.

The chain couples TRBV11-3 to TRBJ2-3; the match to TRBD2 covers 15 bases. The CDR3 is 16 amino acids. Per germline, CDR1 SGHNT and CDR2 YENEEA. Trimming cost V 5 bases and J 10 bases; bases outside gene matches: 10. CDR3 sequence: CASSPGTSGGYTSQYF. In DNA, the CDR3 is TGTGCCAGCAGCCCAGGGACTAGCGGGGGGTATACGTCGCAGTATTTT. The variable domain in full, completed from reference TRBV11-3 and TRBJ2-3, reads EAGVVQSPRYKIIEKKQPVAFWCNPISGHNTLYWYLQNLGQGPELLIRYENEEAVDDSQLPKDRFSAERLKGVDSTLKIQPAELGDSAVYLCASSPGTSGGYTSQYFGPGTRLTVL.

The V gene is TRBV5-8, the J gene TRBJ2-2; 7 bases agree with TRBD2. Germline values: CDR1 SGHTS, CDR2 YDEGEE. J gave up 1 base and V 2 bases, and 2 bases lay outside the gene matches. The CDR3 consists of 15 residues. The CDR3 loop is CASSLGLVNTGELFF. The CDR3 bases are TGTGCCAGCAGCTTAGGACTAGTGAACACCGGGGAGCTGTTTTTT.

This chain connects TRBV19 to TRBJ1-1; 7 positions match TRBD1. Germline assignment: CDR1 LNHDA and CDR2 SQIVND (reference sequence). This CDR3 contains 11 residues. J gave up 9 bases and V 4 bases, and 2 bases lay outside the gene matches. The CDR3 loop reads CASSTRGQAFF. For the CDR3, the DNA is TGTGCCAGTAGTACAAGGGGGCAAGCTTTCTTT. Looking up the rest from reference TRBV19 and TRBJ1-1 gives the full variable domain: DGGITQSPKYLFRKEGQNVTLSCEQNLNHDAMYWYRQDPGQGLRLIYYSQIVNDFQKGDIAEGYSVSREKKESFPLTVTSAQKNPTAFYLCASSTRGQAFFGQGTRLTVV.